The present T cell receptor beta chain was sequenced within a study of T cell responses to AZD1222 COVID-19 vaccine. General study findings and limits: Reportedly, close to half of spike-specific TCRs are directed against unmutated variant regions. After the peak T cell response, and only then, were repertoires sampled. White British ancestry dominated among donors, who included more females, and clonal diversity was possibly underestimated. Vaccination with two AZD1222 doses was followed by a rise in Spike-specific TCR breadth and depth.

As regards this clone: The antigen is not known.

Repertoires were generated with immunoSEQ multiplex PCR, while TCRdb's copy carries only in-frame clones and drops some. The sample lists 70,000 to 90,000 clones, about nine tenths seen once, with about 2.2% in the top ten. The sequencing here drew on peripheral blood, taken on day 0 of AZD1222 vaccination. The receptor's source is an adult in good health.

In DNA, the CDR3 is TGCGCCAGCAGCGGGTGGTGTCTTACTATATTATGGACCCAGTACTTC. Protein sequence: CASSGWCLTILWTQYF. The chain couples TRBV10-1 to TRBJ2-5; no reliable D call. Deletions cut 6 bases from V and 7 bases from J, with 24 bases between. Germline loops: CDR1 WNHNN, CDR2 SYGVQD (reference sequence). The CDR3 is made up of 16 amino acids.